These 24 T cell receptor beta chains were all obtained from the same sample, sequenced in a study of T-cell reconstitution after alpha-beta-depleted transplantation in children. Unique molecular identifiers tagged the TCRbeta library. TCRdb used MiXCR to reprocess the PCR reads, holding one entry per CDR3 protein. This table has some 490,000 distinct CDR3 sequences, approximately 12% appearing once. Source: PBMCs from the stem cell graft donor, taken from the stem cell graft. These receptors were collected from a human donor who donated a stem cell graft to a child with combined immunodeficiency.

This clonotype has ten or more counts. V usage is TRBV14 and J usage is TRBJ2-2, with a weak D call TRBD1 (5 bases). V shed 2 bases and J shed 2 bases, with 9 bases lying between them. From germline, CDR1 is SGHDN and CDR2 FVKESK. This CDR3 has 15 amino acids. The CDR3 here is CASSQIDRNTGELFF. CDR3 DNA sequence: TGTGCCAGCAGCCAAATTGACAGAAACACCGGGGAGCTGTTTTTT.

The genes are TRBV6-2 or TRBV6-3 and TRBJ2-3; the match to TRBD2 covers 9 bases. Germline V gene sequence: CDR1 MNHEY, CDR2 SVGEGT. There are 20 residues in the CDR3. The trim removed 0 bases at V and 5 bases at J, leaving 18 bases unmatched. Here the CDR3 DNA reads TGTGCCAGCAGTTACTCGTTCCGGCGGGGGGGCGACCTTTCGAGAGATACGCAGTATTTT. Translating it yields CASSYSFRRGGDLSRDTQYF.

This clonotype came up many times. The rearrangement joins TRBV7-2 to TRBJ2-7; D is perhaps TRBD1 or TRBD2 (5 bases each). Germline V gene sequence: CDR1 SGHTA, CDR2 FQGNSA. With 3 bases removed from V and 6 bases from J, the gap between germline ends came to 18 bases. This CDR3 is built from 15 residues. The DNA for the CDR3 is TGTGCCAGCAGCTTCAAGGGGCAGCGGCTGGCCGAGCAGTACTTC. Translating gives CASSFKGQRLAEQYF.

This chain connects TRBV3-1 to TRBJ2-2; 10 positions match TRBD2. The CDR3 length is 16 residues. V was clipped by 6 bases and J by 2 bases; unmatched bases: 6. Germline CDR1 is LGHDT and CDR2 is YNNKEL (reference sequence). The CDR3 sequence is CASRYGLADNTGELFF. DNA of the CDR3: TGTGCCAGCAGATACGGACTAGCGGATAACACCGGGGAGCTGTTTTTT.

The chain couples TRBV29-1 to TRBJ2-7; the D is unclear. Trimming removed 2 bases at V and 5 bases at J, with 10 bases between. From germline, CDR1 is SQVTM and CDR2 ANQGSEA. There are 12 residues in the CDR3. The CDR3 DNA follows: TGCAGCGTTGAACTGGGGTCCCACGAGCAGTACTTC. This translates into CSVELGSHEQYF.

This clonotype was picked up a small number of times. The chain employs TRBV9 and TRBJ2-1, with D perhaps being TRBD1 or TRBD2 (5 bases each). The CDR3 loop spans 15 amino acids. V was trimmed by 4 bases and J by 7 bases, leaving 18 bases between them. CDR1 is SGDLS and CDR2 is YYNGEE in the germline V gene. The CDR3 DNA is TGTGCCAGCAGCCTCCGGGACGGAGCGGTAAATGAGCAGTTCTTC. Residues: CASSLRDGAVNEQFF.

Only a few counts were recorded for this clonotype. V and J are TRBV24-1 and TRBJ2-3, with unresolved D. The CDR3 extends over 16 amino acids. V lost 4 bases and J lost 6, with 19 bases in between. The germline CDR1 and CDR2 sequences are KGHDR and SFDVKD. CDR3 nucleotides: TGTGCCACCAGTGACGGAGAGGCCTGGTCGAGGGATACGCAGTATTTT. It is translated as CATSDGEAWSRDTQYF.

The gene calls are TRBV15 and TRBJ2-5, with unresolved D. The CDR3 is made up of 14 amino acids. Germline lookup yields CDR1 LNHNV and CDR2 YYDKDF (reference sequence). Trimming shortened V by 0 bases and J by 4 bases, and 9 bases separated the two germline ends. CDR3 in DNA: TGTGCCACCAGCAGAGATAGGCCACGAGAGACCCAGTACTTC. This gives the protein CATSRDRPRETQYF.

The J gene is TRBJ2-7, the V gene TRBV10-3; D may be TRBD2 (5 bases). Trimming shortened V by 3 bases and J by 3 bases, and 15 bases separated the two germline ends. Germline CDR1 and CDR2: ENHRY and SYGVKD. CDR3 size: 15 residues. CDR3 residues: CAISDPRDYLYEQYF. The CDR3 nucleotides are TGTGCCATCAGTGACCCTCGGGATTACCTCTACGAGCAGTACTTC.

This clonotype showed up just a few times. The chain is built from TRBV10-3 and TRBJ2-5; D possibly matches TRBD1 or TRBD2 (6 bases each). The germline CDR1 and CDR2 sequences are ENHRY and SYGVKD. CDR3 length: 17 amino acids. V shed 6 bases and J shed 0 bases, with 20 bases lying between them. The CDR3 loop is CAISDTGATLYQETQYF. The CDR3 DNA sequence: TGTGCCATCAGCGACACGGGGGCGACCCTGTACCAAGAGACCCAGTACTTC.

The chain combines TRBV20-1 with TRBJ1-6; no firm D call. Germline V gives CDR1 DFQATT, CDR2 SNEGSKA (reference sequence). Trimming removed 6 bases from V and 6 bases from J, with 12 bases in between. The CDR3 covers 13 residues. The CDR3 sequence is CSAGLGSNSPLHF. CDR3 DNA: TGCAGTGCGGGTCTGGGGTCTAATTCACCCCTCCACTTT.

In its sample, this clonotype was seen many times. This chain uses TRBV20-1 with TRBJ2-7, with D hard to call. The CDR3 length is 15 residues. Per germline, CDR1 DFQATT and CDR2 SNEGSKA (reference sequence). The V gene lost 8 bases and the J gene lost 2 bases, with 22 bases spanning the gap. This CDR3 reads CSTYPRGLGTYEQYF. CDR3 DNA: TGCAGTACCTACCCCCGCGGCCTAGGTACCTACGAGCAGTACTTC.

The chain is built from TRBV30 and TRBJ2-3; perhaps TRBD2 as D (6 bases). Per germline, CDR1 GTSNPN and CDR2 SVGIG (reference sequence). Trimming removed 2 bases from V and 2 bases from J, with 11 bases in between. There are 14 residues in the CDR3. In DNA, the CDR3 is TGTGCCTGGAGTTGGAGGGCACCCACAGATACGCAGTATTTT. Translated: CAWSWRAPTDTQYF.

This clonotype was recorded a few times. The gene calls are TRBV7-2 and TRBJ2-7, with 10 positions matching TRBD2. The germline V gene has CDR1 SGHTA and CDR2 FQGNSA. V shed 2 bases, J shed 2 bases, and the junction held 3 bases outside the gene matches. This CDR3 is built from 15 residues. The chain's CDR3 is CASSLLAGDTYEQYF. CDR3 in DNA: TGTGCCAGCAGCTTACTAGCGGGGGACACCTACGAGCAGTACTTC.

This clonotype turned up a few times. This chain links TRBV20-1 with TRBJ1-2; D perhaps matches TRBD1 (6 bases). This CDR3 is built from 12 residues. Deletions cut 3 bases from V and 3 bases from J, with 8 bases between. Looked up from germline, CDR1 is DFQATT and CDR2 is SNEGSKA (reference sequence). The chain's CDR3 is CSASRQDYGYTF. CDR3 DNA: TGCAGTGCTAGTAGACAGGACTATGGCTACACCTTC.

The chain carries TRBV29-1 and TRBJ2-7; 12 bases map to TRBD1. The CDR3 extends over 14 amino acids. From germline, CDR1 is SQVTM and CDR2 ANQGSEA. The V segment lost 4 bases and the J segment 4 bases; nucleotides outside the gene matches: 5. The DNA of the CDR3 is TGCAGCGTTGGGGAGGGACAGGGGGCTTACGAGCAGTACTTC. Protein: CSVGEGQGAYEQYF.

The rearrangement uses TRBV12-3 or TRBV12-4 and TRBJ2-2; D not resolved. The CDR3 has 14 amino acids. Trimming left V 2 bases short and J 4 bases short, with 8 bases between. DNA for the CDR3: TGTGCCAGCAGTTTAAGGTTGAGCACCGGGGAGCTGTTTTTT. This encodes CASSLRLSTGELFF.

Many counts were recorded for this clonotype. The chain carries TRBV27 and TRBJ2-7, with TRBD2 matching 8 bases. With V trimmed by 1 base and J by 3 bases, 5 bases remained unmatched. CDR1 is MNHEY, CDR2 SMNVEV, per germline (reference sequence). The CDR3 is made up of 15 amino acids. Written as DNA, the CDR3 is TGTGCCAGCAGTTTATATCCTCTAGCGGGCTACGAGCAGTACTTC. Translated, it gives CASSLYPLAGYEQYF.

The J gene is TRBJ2-7, the V gene TRBV12-3 or TRBV12-4, with D unclear. V was shortened by 5 bases and J by 7 bases, with 12 bases between the two germline ends. The CDR3 is 12 amino acids. CDR3 DNA: TGTGCCAGCAGTCGCCTAGTTAATGAGCAGTACTTC. Its protein product is CASSRLVNEQYF.

This clonotype was recorded at least ten times. CDR3 in DNA: TGCGCCAGCAGCCAAGATGGGGGACTGTTCTACGAGCAGTACTTC. Translation: CASSQDGGLFYEQYF. V gene TRBV4-3 combines with J gene TRBJ2-7; weak D call: TRBD2 (6 bases). Germline assignment: CDR1 LGHNA and CDR2 YSLEER. V lost 0 bases, J lost 3 bases, and 12 bases lay in between. There are 15 residues in the CDR3.

This chain links TRBV3-1 with TRBJ2-7; 9 bases fit TRBD1. Germline lookup yields CDR1 LGHDT and CDR2 YNNKEL (reference sequence). The CDR3 runs 15 residues. With 2 bases clipped from V and 9 bases from J, the junction kept 11 bases outside the gene matches. The CDR3 coding sequence is TGTGCCAGCAGCCAACTCGCCGGGACAGGGTCGGGGCAGTACTTC. Residues: CASSQLAGTGSGQYF.

This clonotype was recorded at least ten times. This chain links TRBV7-8 with TRBJ2-2; D may be TRBD1 (5 bases). Trimming removed 7 bases at V and 0 bases at J, with 12 bases between. This CDR3 is 15 amino acids long. Germline V gene data show CDR1 as SGHVS and CDR2 as FQNEAQ. The DNA of the CDR3 is TGTGCCAGCAACCAGGGTTCGGCGAACACCGGGGAGCTGTTTTTT. It codes for CASNQGSANTGELFF.

The J gene is TRBJ2-7, the V gene TRBV27; D is unresolved. The germline gives CDR1 MNHEY, CDR2 SMNVEV (reference sequence). This CDR3 comprises 14 residues. Trimming took 6 bases from V and 0 from J, leaving 12 bases between them. DNA for the CDR3: TGTGCCAGCAGGACGGCAGAGCTCTCCTACGAGCAGTACTTC. Protein product: CASRTAELSYEQYF.

This clonotype was seen many times. V usage is TRBV7-9 and J usage is TRBJ2-5, with TRBD2 matching 8 bases. Germline CDR1 is SEHNR and CDR2 is FQNEAQ (reference sequence). The V segment lost 5 bases and the J segment 4 bases; nucleotides outside the gene matches: 15. The CDR3 is made up of 17 amino acids. The CDR3 spells CASSPPVGGRFGETQYF. In DNA, the CDR3 is TGTGCCAGCAGCCCCCCGGTGGGCGGGAGGTTCGGAGAGACCCAGTACTTC.